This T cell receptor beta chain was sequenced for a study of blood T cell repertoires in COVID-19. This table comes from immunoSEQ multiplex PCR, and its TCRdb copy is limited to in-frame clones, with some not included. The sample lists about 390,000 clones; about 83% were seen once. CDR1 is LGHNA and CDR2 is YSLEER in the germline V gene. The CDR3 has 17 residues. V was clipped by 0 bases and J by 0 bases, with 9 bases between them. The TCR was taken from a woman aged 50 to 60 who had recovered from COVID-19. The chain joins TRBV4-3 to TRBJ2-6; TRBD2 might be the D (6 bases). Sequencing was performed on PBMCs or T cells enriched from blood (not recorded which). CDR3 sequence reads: CASSQDGDSSGANVLTF. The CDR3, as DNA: TGCGCCAGCAGCCAAGATGGGGACTCCTCTGGGGCCAACGTCCTGACTTTC.